Listed below are T cell receptor beta chains from one sample, sequenced in a study of blood T cell repertoires in COVID-19. Data came from immunoSEQ multiplex PCR; TCRdb stores just in-frame clones and leaves some out. Of roughly 170,000 clones in the sample, roughly 78% were seen once. Sequencing was performed on peripheral blood. The source of these receptors is a woman aged 55 to 70 with COVID-19, enrolled during active disease. CDR3s include the opening cysteine and the closing phenylalanine or tryptophan. D genes are given only for firm matches. Clone size is given for some rows only: seen once, a few or many times, or a class if the clone is expanded.

D	V	size	J	DNA	CDR3
.	TRBV7-8	.	TRBJ1-1	TGTGCCAGCAGCTTCTCACAGCGGACTGAAGCTTTCTTT	CASSFSQRTEAFF
.	TRBV6-1	few	TRBJ1-3	TGTGCCAGCAGTGACAGGGGTGACGGCTTTGGAAACACCATATATTTT	CASSDRGDGFGNTIYF
.	TRBV5-5	.	TRBJ1-1	TGTGCCAGCAGTCGCCCCTGGGGGGGCGTAACTGAAGCTTTCTTT	CASSRPWGGVTEAFF
TRBD2	TRBV10-2	once	TRBJ2-2	TGCGCCGGAAGACTAGCGGGCGCCGGGGAGCTGTTTTTT	CAGRLAGAGELFF
.	TRBV6-2/TRBV6-3	.	TRBJ1-5	TGTGCCAGCAGTGCGGGCCCACGGCCCCAGCATTTT	CASSAGPRPQHF
TRBD1	TRBV28	.	TRBJ2-7	TGTGCCAGCAGTTCACAGGGGGGAGTCGGTGAGCAGTACTTC	CASSSQGGVGEQYF
TRBD2	TRBV19	.	TRBJ2-3	TGTGCCAGTAGTATAGCGGGGACTAGCCGAGATACGCAGTATTTT	CASSIAGTSRDTQYF
.	TRBV7-2	few	TRBJ2-7	TGTGCCAGCAGCTTAGCCCGGCGAGGAGGGCCGGGGGAGCAGTACTTC	CASSLARRGGPGEQYF
.	TRBV7-3	.	TRBJ1-3	TGTGCCAGCAGCTTAGACGGGGGAAACACCATATATTTT	CASSLDGGNTIYF
.	TRBV3-1/TRBV3-2	.	TRBJ2-3	TGTGCCAGCAGCCTAGCCGCGGCGGGCACAGATACGCAGTATTTT	CASSLAAAGTDTQYF
TRBD1	TRBV19	.	TRBJ1-5	TGTGCCAGTAGTATAGACGGCGGACAGGGATTACAGCCCCAGCATTTT	CASSIDGGQGLQPQHF